The 14 T cell receptor beta chains listed next were all sequenced from one sample in a study of blood T cell repertoires in COVID-19. Libraries were prepared by immunoSEQ multiplex PCR; TCRdb keeps only in-frame clonotypes and omits some of them. The sample contains 70,000 or so clones, 60% to 85% of which appear only once. Material for sequencing was peripheral blood. The receptors shown here come from a man aged 65 to 79 with acute or convalescent COVID-19.

In its sample, this clone was seen a few times. The chain is built from TRBV5-1 and TRBJ2-7; D is possibly TRBD1 (5 bases). This CDR3 is built from 14 residues. From germline, CDR1 is SGHRS and CDR2 YFSETQ. Deletions cut 0 bases from V and 2 bases from J, with 9 bases between. CDR3 residues: CASSLAQDTYEQYF. The CDR3 DNA is TGCGCCAGCAGCTTGGCCCAGGACACCTACGAGCAGTACTTC.

This clone was observed a few times. The chain employs TRBV19 and TRBJ1-1; a possible D gene is TRBD1 (5 bases). From germline, CDR1 is LNHDA and CDR2 SQIVND (reference sequence). The CDR3 contains 15 residues. V was clipped by 0 bases and J by 2 bases, with 10 bases between them. CDR3 loop: CASSIDRQGNTEAFF. The CDR3 DNA reads as TGTGCCAGTAGTATAGATCGGCAGGGTAACACTGAAGCTTTCTTT. Combining the CDR3 with reference TRBV19 and TRBJ1-1 gives the whole variable domain DGGITQSPKYLFRKEGQNVTLSCEQNLNHDAMYWYRQDPGQGLRLIYYSQIVNDFQKGDIAEGYSVSREKKESFPLTVTSAQKNPTAFYLCASSIDRQGNTEAFFGQGTRLTVV.

The chain joins TRBV18 to TRBJ2-1; D is unresolved. The CDR3 totals 12 residues. Germline V gives CDR1 KGHSH, CDR2 LQKENI. Trimming cost V 3 bases and J 8 bases, with 8 bases left between them. The CDR3 sequence: CASSPVQDEQFF. Here the CDR3 DNA reads TGTGCCAGCTCACCTGTTCAGGATGAGCAGTTCTTC.

This chain joins TRBV18 and TRBJ2-6, with D unresolved. The CDR3 runs 16 residues. V was trimmed by 3 bases and J by 2 bases, leaving 11 bases between them. Germline V gene sequence: CDR1 KGHSH, CDR2 LQKENI. In DNA form, the CDR3 reads TGTGCCAGCTCACCCTCGGCACGGGCTGGGGCCAACGTCCTGACTTTC. Translating gives CASSPSARAGANVLTF.

V usage is TRBV28 and J usage is TRBJ2-7; D not certain. Trimming cost V 8 bases and J 1 base, with 6 bases left between them. The CDR3 has 11 residues. The V gene's germline CDR1 is MDHEN and CDR2 SYDVKM. The CDR3: CASGPSYEQYF. CDR3 sequence (DNA): TGTGCCAGCGGGCCATCCTACGAGCAGTACTTC.

V is TRBV19 and J is TRBJ2-7, with 9 bases fitting TRBD1. The CDR3 sequence is 13 residues long. From germline, CDR1 is LNHDA and CDR2 SQIVND (reference sequence). Trimming removed 5 bases from V and 5 bases from J; junction bases left unmatched: 4. The CDR3: CASSLQGANEQYF. CDR3 bases: TGTGCCAGTAGTCTACAGGGGGCTAACGAGCAGTACTTC.

The chain recombines TRBV7-6 with TRBJ2-6; D might be TRBD2 (5 bases). V was trimmed by 4 bases and J by 0 bases, leaving 13 bases between them. The germline V gene encodes CDR1 SGHVS and CDR2 FNYEAQ. The CDR3 runs 17 residues. The CDR3 spells CASSSTFGSSGANVLTF. As DNA, the CDR3 is TGTGCCAGCAGCTCCACGTTTGGGAGCTCTGGGGCCAACGTCCTGACTTTC.

J is TRBJ1-2 and V is TRBV18; the match to TRBD1 covers 9 bases. CDR1 is KGHSH, CDR2 LQKENI, per germline. Trimming removed 5 bases from V and 8 bases from J; junction bases left unmatched: 12. This CDR3 comprises 15 residues. CDR3 in DNA: TGTGCCAGCTCAGGGCTGGACAGGGGAAATGGCGGCTACACCTTC. Translation gives CASSGLDRGNGGYTF.

V usage is TRBV27 and J usage is TRBJ1-1; TRBD1 is a possible D gene (5 bases). Trimming removed 4 bases at V and 6 bases at J, with 15 bases between. The CDR3 spans 14 residues. Germline CDR1 reads MNHEY; CDR2 reads SMNVEV (reference sequence). The CDR3 region is CASSSRAGLPEAFF. The CDR3 nucleotides read TGTGCCAGCAGTTCTAGGGCAGGGCTACCTGAAGCTTTCTTT.

Only one count was recorded for this clone. The chain uses TRBV19 and TRBJ2-7; TRBD2 aligns across 13 bases. The V gene end was trimmed by 9 bases and the J gene end by 6 bases; junction bases not matched to a gene: 5. Germline V lookup: CDR1 LNHDA, CDR2 SQIVND (reference sequence). The CDR3 has 13 amino acids. The CDR3 loop is CASGTSGTFEQYF. In DNA form, the CDR3 reads TGTGCCAGCGGGACTAGCGGGACATTCGAGCAGTACTTC.

The chain carries TRBV28 and TRBJ1-5, with D hard to call. Germline loops: CDR1 MDHEN, CDR2 SYDVKM. This CDR3 is built from 15 residues. The ends were cut back, 6 bases at V and 0 bases at J, with 12 bases in the middle. The CDR3 DNA sequence: TGTGCCAGCAGCCCACGGGGTGGTAGCAATCAGCCCCAGCATTTT. It encodes CASSPRGGSNQPQHF.

The chain couples TRBV6-2 or TRBV6-3 to TRBJ2-3, with TRBD2 matching over 16 bases. The CDR3 spans 20 residues. Per the germline V gene, CDR1 is MNHEY and CDR2 is SVGEGT. V lost 5 bases, J lost 0 bases, and 11 bases stayed unmatched. In nucleotides, the CDR3 is TGTGCCAGCAGTCCGGGCCGGGGGACTAGCGGGAGGGCTAGCACAGATACGCAGTATTTT. This sequence encodes CASSPGRGTSGRASTDTQYF.

The table lists this clone with a few counts. The chain has TRBV19 and TRBJ2-7; D possibly corresponds to TRBD2 (5 bases). This CDR3 is built from 16 residues. V was cut by 6 bases and J by 4 bases, with 22 bases left in between. Per germline, CDR1 LNHDA and CDR2 SQIVND (reference sequence). In nucleotides, the CDR3 is TGTGCCAGTAGCCCGAGGGCGACAAACACCCCTTACGAGCAGTACTTC. This encodes CASSPRATNTPYEQYF.

Only a few counts were recorded for this clone. The chain uses TRBV28 and TRBJ1-2, with 9 bases identical to TRBD1. This CDR3 has 17 residues. With V trimmed by 0 bases and J by 0 bases, 5 bases remained unmatched. The germline gives CDR1 MDHEN, CDR2 SYDVKM. CDR3 protein: CASSLWPGTGPNYGYTF. CDR3 nucleotide sequence: TGTGCCAGCAGTTTATGGCCCGGGACAGGGCCTAACTATGGCTACACCTTC.